This T cell receptor beta chain was captured by sequencing in a study of kidney transplant recipient with SARS-CoV-2 infection. The CDR3 is 17 residues long. Germline V gene sequence: CDR1 SGHDT, CDR2 YYEEEE. TCRdb reanalysed the reads using MiXCR and keeps one entry per CDR3 protein. The sample has roughly 230,000 distinct CDR3 sequences, about 28% seen once; the top ten hold almost 7.5%. A note on this clonotype: A read error is possible here, since a much larger clone lies one base away.

This chain connects TRBV5-6 to TRBJ2-7; 8 bases line up with TRBD2. The specimen was a blood sample, collected at baseline and on roughly day 120 from a kidney transplant recipient. This sequence was found in a young adult male patient who had COVID-19 and was a kidney transplant recipient. Some of the T cells may derive from the graft donor. CDR3 bases: TGTGCCGGCAGCTTGGTCAGCGGGAGTGTCAGGAACTACGAGCAGTACTTC. It is translated as CAGSLVSGSVRNYEQYF.